A single sample is the source of the 27 T cell receptor beta chains below, sequenced in a study of neurological immune-mediated disorders. TCRdb used MiXCR to reprocess the 5' RACE reads, holding one entry per CDR3 protein. The sample consists of 77,000 or so distinct CDR3 sequences, roughly 9.5% of them appearing once. The specimen sequenced was PBMCs. The receptor set was obtained from a man aged 45-60 years in good health.

Many counts were recorded for this clonotype. V usage is TRBV28 and J usage is TRBJ1-2; 11 bases agree with TRBD1. CDR3 size: 14 residues. The V and J ends lost 9 bases and 7 bases, in that order; junction bases with no gene match: 10. The germline V gene has CDR1 MDHEN and CDR2 SYDVKM. In nucleotides, the CDR3 is TGTGCCAGTTCGGGAGGGGACAGGGGGTTTGGCTACACCTTC. Residues: CASSGGDRGFGYTF.

This clonotype occurred many times. V gene TRBV3-1 combines with J gene TRBJ2-7; the match to TRBD2 covers 12 bases. The CDR3 is made up of 17 amino acids. The germline gives CDR1 LGHDT, CDR2 YNNKEL (reference sequence). Losses at the gene ends were 3 bases for V and 2 bases for J; bases not matched to a gene: 8. The CDR3 DNA reads as TGTGCCAGCAGCCAGGGACTAGCGGGCGCCTGGACCTACGAGCAGTACTTC. Translating gives CASSQGLAGAWTYEQYF.

The chain recombines TRBV5-6 with TRBJ1-5; D remains ambiguous. The J call may be wrong; the DNA end is better matched by TRBJ2-3. The CDR3 has 15 amino acids. Germline V gene lookup returns CDR1 SGHDT and CDR2 YYEEEE. The CDR3 region is CASSSGTVPNQPQYF. CDR3 sequence (DNA): TGTGCCAGCAGCTCTGGAACTGTGCCCAATCAGCCCCAGTATTTT.

Ten or more counts support this clonotype. The V call is TRBV7-2, the J call TRBJ2-3, with D perhaps matching TRBD1 or TRBD2 (6 bases each). V lost 1 base and J 0 bases, leaving 11 bases between the germline ends. The CDR3 covers 16 residues. CDR1 SGHTA and CDR2 FQGNSA come from the germline V gene. This CDR3 is CASSLGGGRSTDTQYF. The CDR3, as DNA: TGTGCCAGCAGCTTAGGAGGGGGGCGGAGCACAGATACGCAGTATTTT.

This clonotype was counted many times. The V gene is TRBV20-1, the J gene TRBJ2-5, with TRBD2 as a possible D gene (7 bases). V gave up 4 bases and J gave up 3 bases, with 21 bases separating them. The CDR3 consists of 16 residues. Germline CDR1 is DFQATT and CDR2 is SNEGSKA (reference sequence). In nucleotides, the CDR3 is TGCAGTGCTATAATGGGGGGGAGGACAGCGAAAGAGACCCAGTACTTC. Its translation is CSAIMGGRTAKETQYF.

This clonotype was observed many times. The chain links TRBV12-3 or TRBV12-4 to TRBJ2-7; TRBD2 matches 8 bases. The trim removed 4 bases at V and 3 bases at J, leaving 5 bases unmatched. The CDR3 runs to 14 residues. The CDR3 reads CASSSAGGGYEQYF. CDR3 in DNA: TGTGCCAGCAGTTCCGCGGGAGGTGGCTACGAGCAGTACTTC.

The table lists this clonotype with many counts. The J gene is TRBJ2-5, the V gene TRBV7-2; D is ambiguous. Germline values: CDR1 SGHTA, CDR2 FQGNSA. Deletions cut 4 bases from V and 4 bases from J, with 10 bases between. The CDR3 has 13 residues. CDR3 in amino acids: CASSYKVAETQYF. In DNA form, the CDR3 reads TGTGCCAGCAGCTATAAGGTAGCAGAGACCCAGTACTTC.

This clonotype was counted only a few times. The chain recombines TRBV5-1 with TRBJ2-7, with 8 bases aligning to TRBD1. CDR3 length: 13 residues. Per the germline V gene, CDR1 is SGHRS and CDR2 is YFSETQ. V was pared by 4 bases and J by 3 bases, with 3 bases of the junction left unmatched. The CDR3 spells CASSTGQGYEQYF. CDR3 nucleotides: TGCGCCAGCAGCACCGGACAGGGCTACGAGCAGTACTTC. Drawing the rest from reference TRBV5-1 and TRBJ2-7, the complete variable domain is KAGVTQTPRYLIKTRGQQVTLSCSPISGHRSVSWYQQTPGQGLQFLFEYFSETQRNKGNFPGRFSGRQFSNSRSEMNVSTLELGDSALYLCASSTGQGYEQYFGPGTRLTVT.

In this sample, this clonotype turned up many times. The genes are TRBV28 and TRBJ2-7; weak D call: TRBD1 (6 bases). Germline V gene lookup returns CDR1 MDHEN and CDR2 SYDVKM. V lost 5 bases and J 5 bases, leaving 19 bases between the germline ends. There are 15 residues in the CDR3. This CDR3 reads CASSRDTPQGNEQYF. Here the CDR3 DNA reads TGTGCCAGCAGTCGGGACACCCCCCAGGGGAACGAGCAGTACTTC.

This clonotype was counted ten times or more. This chain links TRBV5-1 with TRBJ2-7, with D maybe TRBD1 (7 bases). This CDR3 is built from 17 residues. CDR1 is SGHRS, CDR2 YFSETQ, per germline. V was pared by 3 bases and J by 6 bases, with 25 bases between. CDR3 region: CASSSGTDTFLGGEQYF. In DNA, the CDR3 is TGCGCCAGCAGCTCCGGGACAGACACATTTCTGGGGGGCGAGCAGTACTTC.

A remark on this clonotype: Relative to the germline gene, one junction end is altered; a read error may explain this. The chain uses TRBV28 and TRBJ2-3; TRBD2 matches 11 bases. The CDR3 consists of 17 residues. Germline V gene sequence: CDR1 MDHEN, CDR2 SYDVKM. The CDR3 nucleotides read TGTGCCAGCAGTTCCCCCCCGTTAGCGGGAGGGCCAGATACGCGGTATTTT. Translation: CASSSPPLAGGPDTRYF.

The V gene is TRBV6-1, the J gene TRBJ2-1; D tentatively fits TRBD1 or TRBD2 (5 bases each). The germline gives CDR1 MNHNS, CDR2 SASEGT. Trimming stripped 4 bases from V and 3 bases from J, with 10 bases between. The CDR3 sequence is 14 residues long. The DNA of the CDR3 is TGTGCCAGCAGTGGAGGGGATTACTACAATGAGCAGTTCTTC. This encodes CASSGGDYYNEQFF.

This clonotype was seen repeatedly, ten times or more. V usage is TRBV7-8 and J usage is TRBJ2-2; 8 bases map to TRBD2. The CDR3 covers 16 residues. The germline gives CDR1 SGHVS, CDR2 FQNEAQ. Unmatched junction bases numbered 3, after V lost 3 bases and J lost 0 bases. CDR3 coding DNA: TGTGCCAGCAGCTTGCAACTAGCGGCGAACACCGGGGAGCTGTTTTTT. It translates to CASSLQLAANTGELFF.

This clonotype came up many times. V is TRBV12-3 or TRBV12-4 and J is TRBJ2-7; no reliable D call. This CDR3 spans 12 amino acids. V gave up 6 bases and J gave up 4 bases, with 10 bases separating them. The CDR3 region has the DNA TGTGCCAGCAGCCCGACCCTTTACGAGCAGTACTTC. It encodes CASSPTLYEQYF.

This clonotype was detected only a few times. At one boundary the junction diverges from the germline segment, which might be a read error. The chain is built from TRBV5-6 and TRBJ2-5, with 7 bases identical to TRBD1. CDR3 length equals 16 residues. Germline V gene sequence: CDR1 SGHDT, CDR2 YYEEEE. The CDR3 DNA sequence: TGCGCCAGCAGCCACGCCGGACAGGCACCTCAAGAGACCCTGTACTTC. As protein: CASSHAGQAPQETLYF.

This clonotype occurred many times. The chain carries TRBV6-5 and TRBJ2-7; 11 positions agree with TRBD2. This CDR3 comprises 17 residues. Germline-derived CDR1 and CDR2 are MNHEY and SVGAGI. Trimming cost V 4 bases and J 0 bases; bases outside gene matches: 8. The CDR3 DNA is TGTGCCAGCAGTTCCTCTAGCGGGGGGACCAGCTCCTACGAGCAGTACTTC. It yields the protein CASSSSSGGTSSYEQYF.

The table lists this clonotype with many counts. The J gene is TRBJ2-4, the V gene TRBV14; D not resolved. There are 14 residues in the CDR3. V was shortened by 1 base and J by 7 bases, with 11 bases between the two germline ends. CDR1 is SGHDN, CDR2 FVKESK, per germline. The CDR3 spells CASSQAAGNNIQYF. DNA for the CDR3: TGTGCCAGCAGCCAAGCGGCCGGAAATAACATTCAGTACTTC.

This clonotype was recorded many times. The gene calls are TRBV5-1 and TRBJ1-5; 10 bases are a match to TRBD1. J was trimmed by 3 bases and V by 5 bases; bases with no gene match: 5. The CDR3 is 15 amino acids. Germline-derived CDR1 and CDR2 are SGHRS and YFSETQ. The CDR3 region has the DNA TGCGCCAGCAGACTGGGACAGGGGCTCAATCAGCCCCAGCATTTT. This translates into CASRLGQGLNQPQHF.

The chain uses TRBV7-2 and TRBJ2-7; possible D gene TRBD2, 6 bases. Trimming cost V 3 bases and J 2 bases, with 17 bases left between them. CDR1 SGHTA and CDR2 FQGNSA come from the germline V gene. This CDR3 is built from 16 residues. This CDR3 is CASSFFKGLEPYEQYF. The CDR3 DNA reads as TGTGCCAGCAGCTTTTTTAAGGGACTGGAACCCTACGAGCAGTACTTC.

The sample holds many counts of this clonotype. The chain combines TRBV3-1 with TRBJ1-1; D not certain. From germline, CDR1 is LGHDT and CDR2 YNNKEL (reference sequence). The V end was cut by 1 base, the J end by 5 bases, with 5 bases between. The length of the CDR3 is 12 residues. In DNA form, the CDR3 reads TGTGCCAGCAGCCAAGTCCAGACTGAAGCTTTCTTT. Protein: CASSQVQTEAFF.

This clonotype was observed at least ten times. The CDR3 sequence: CASSLALDSSIGNTIYF. The CDR3 region has the DNA TGCGCCAGCAGCTTGGCCTTGGACAGCTCTATTGGAAACACCATATATTTT. V is TRBV5-1 and J is TRBJ1-3, with a possible D match to TRBD1 (6 bases). CDR3 size: 17 residues. CDR1 is SGHRS, CDR2 YFSETQ, per germline. Trimming took off 0 bases at V and 3 bases at J, with 16 bases between the two ends.

This clonotype was recorded at least ten times. The chain employs TRBV6-5 and TRBJ2-7; 14 bases align to TRBD2. This CDR3 is built from 17 residues. The V gene's germline CDR1 is MNHEY and CDR2 SVGAGI. The V segment lost 7 bases and the J segment 0 bases; nucleotides outside the gene matches: 8. The DNA of the CDR3 is TGTGCCAGCAAAGCACTAGGGACTAGCGGGAGCTCCTACGAGCAGTACTTC. Encoded protein: CASKALGTSGSSYEQYF.

This clonotype was seen many times. The chain is built from TRBV5-5 and TRBJ2-2, with TRBD1 as a possible D gene (5 bases). The CDR3 covers 15 residues. V lost 1 base to trimming and J lost 4 bases, with 11 bases between them. CDR1 and CDR2 (germline): SGHKS, YYEKEE (reference sequence). CDR3 region: CASSLFQGRTGELFF. Here the CDR3 DNA reads TGTGCCAGCAGCTTGTTCCAGGGTCGCACCGGGGAGCTGTTTTTT.

This clonotype was seen ten or more times. The chain couples TRBV6-5 to TRBJ2-3; 8 bases are a match to TRBD1. With 5 bases clipped from V and 8 bases from J, the junction kept 6 bases outside the gene matches. Looked up from germline, CDR1 is MNHEY and CDR2 is SVGAGI. The CDR3 is made up of 13 amino acids. CDR3 bases: TGTGCCAGCAGTACACAGGGGGGCGGTACGCAGTATTTT. This translates into CASSTQGGGTQYF.

This clonotype appeared many times. The V and J genes are TRBV29-1 and TRBJ2-1; D remains ambiguous. The CDR3 has 12 amino acids. V was clipped by 7 bases and J by 4 bases, with 11 bases between them. Germline V gene data show CDR1 as SQVTM and CDR2 as ANQGSEA. The CDR3 loop reads CSERRVYNEQFF. The CDR3 DNA reads as TGCAGCGAACGACGGGTTTACAATGAGCAGTTCTTC.

This clonotype was recorded many times. One junction end disagrees with the germline gene, perhaps due to a read error. The chain links TRBV20-1 to TRBJ2-4; 7 nucleotides agree with TRBD1. Germline CDR1 reads DFQATT; CDR2 reads SNEGSKA (reference sequence). The CDR3 has 14 amino acids. This chain's CDR3 is CSASSQGIKKIQYF. The CDR3 DNA reads as TGCAGTGCTAGCTCACAGGGGATAAAAAAAATTCAGTACTTC.

This clonotype was observed at least ten times. The chain links TRBV7-2 to TRBJ2-5; 10 nucleotides line up with TRBD2. V was clipped by 5 bases and J by 4 bases; unmatched bases: 7. The CDR3 consists of 15 residues. Germline CDR1 and CDR2: SGHTA and FQGNSA. CDR3 protein: CASSLLGLAPETQYF. CDR3 DNA: TGTGCCAGCAGCCTACTGGGACTAGCGCCAGAGACCCAGTACTTC.